This entry lists 15 T cell receptor beta chains sequenced from one sample in a study of CD8 T cells in Susac syndrome. Random hexamers were used to reverse transcribe the RNA input (0.5 to 1 ug). TCRdb analysed the immunoSEQ multiplex PCR reads with MiXCR anew, one entry per CDR3 protein. The table lists fewer than 350,000 distinct CDR3 sequences, 92% of them singletons. The sequencing sample was made of CD4+ T cells from PBMCs. The receptors originated from a human donor with multiple sclerosis.

This clonotype appeared a single time. The gene calls are TRBV6-5 and TRBJ2-2; TRBD2 agrees at 11 bases. Germline CDR1 MNHEY, CDR2 SVGAGI. Trimming took 8 bases from V and 4 from J; bases not matched to a gene: 6. The CDR3 is made up of 15 amino acids. CDR3 in DNA: TGTGCCAGCGGTAGTAGCGGGGGGGGCACCGGGGAGCTGTTTTTT. The encoded protein is CASGSSGGGTGELFF.

The V gene is TRBV4-1, the J gene TRBJ2-5; TRBD2 matches 7 bases. Germline V gene sequence: CDR1 MGHRA, CDR2 YSYEKL. This CDR3 is 17 amino acids long. V dropped 1 base and J dropped 7; count of bases not matched to a gene: 15. This CDR3 is CASSQGKARGSSGTQYF. The DNA of the CDR3 is TGCGCCAGCAGCCAAGGAAAAGCCCGCGGGAGTTCAGGGACCCAGTACTTC.

The chain couples TRBV3-1 to TRBJ2-7; TRBD2 agrees at 13 bases. The CDR3 runs to 19 residues. Germline V gene data show CDR1 as LGHDT and CDR2 as YNNKEL (reference sequence). J gave up 0 bases and V 4 bases, and 12 bases lay outside the gene matches. CDR3 coding DNA: TGTGCCAGCAGCCCGTCGACACGGACTAGCGGGGGACTCTCCTACGAGCAGTACTTC. Amino acids: CASSPSTRTSGGLSYEQYF.

The chain combines TRBV6-5 with TRBJ2-7, with a tentative D call TRBD2 (6 bases). CDR1 MNHEY and CDR2 SVGAGI come from the germline V gene. The CDR3 runs 14 residues. V was clipped by 7 bases and J by 3 bases, with 16 bases between them. In DNA, the CDR3 is TGTGCCAGCAAGAGGACGGGGACTCGCTACGAGCAGTACTTC. Translated, it gives CASKRTGTRYEQYF.

The chain links TRBV16 to TRBJ1-6; D gene ambiguous. Germline assignment: CDR1 KGHSY and CDR2 FQNENV. The V gene lost 5 bases and the J gene lost 14 bases, with 19 bases spanning the gap. CDR3 length: 14 residues. This CDR3 is CASSNSQVVSALHF. Here the CDR3 DNA reads TGTGCCAGCAGCAATAGCCAGGTCGTGTCGGCCCTCCACTTT.

Details on this clonotype: One junction end disagrees with the germline gene, perhaps due to a read error. The V gene is TRBV20-1, the J gene TRBJ2-7; 9 bases align to TRBD2. The CDR3 totals 13 residues. CDR1 and CDR2 from the germline V gene are DFQATT and SNEGSKA (reference sequence). In DNA form, the CDR3 reads TGCAGCGCTAAGGCGGGAGGGGTCTACGGGCAGTACTTC. This codes for CSAKAGGVYGQYF.

The chain uses TRBV5-4 and TRBJ2-1; 9 bases match TRBD1. The germline V gene has CDR1 SGHNT and CDR2 YYREEE (reference sequence). The CDR3 runs to 16 residues. V shed 4 bases and J 3 bases; nucleotides not matched to a gene: 8. Here the CDR3 DNA reads TGTGCCAGCAGCGTCGCCGGGACAGGGTACTACAATGAGCAGTTCTTC. Translation gives CASSVAGTGYYNEQFF.

This clonotype was seen once. The chain carries TRBV20-1 and TRBJ2-1; D possibly corresponds to TRBD2 (6 bases). This CDR3 spans 13 amino acids. In germline, CDR1 is DFQATT, CDR2 SNEGSKA (reference sequence). Trimming removed 3 bases from V and 5 bases from J, with 11 bases in between. In DNA form, the CDR3 reads TGCAGTGCTAGCGTGACTAGAAACAATGAGCAGTTCTTC. Translation: CSASVTRNNEQFF.

The chain carries TRBV7-9 and TRBJ1-2; possibly TRBD1 for D (5 bases). Germline loops: CDR1 SEHNR, CDR2 FQNEAQ (reference sequence). Trimming removed 10 bases from V and 4 bases from J, with 19 bases in between. The CDR3 loop spans 14 amino acids. The CDR3 nucleotides read TGTGCCACCTTAGACAGCCGCTCTTCCTATGGCTACACCTTC. It translates to CATLDSRSSYGYTF.

The rearrangement links TRBV12-3 or TRBV12-4 to TRBJ1-2; D perhaps matches TRBD1 (5 bases). The V gene lost 6 bases and the J gene lost 2 bases, with 13 bases spanning the gap. This CDR3 contains 14 residues. As DNA, the CDR3 is TGTGCCAGCAGCCCCTCGACAGACAACTATGGCTACACCTTC. This codes for CASSPSTDNYGYTF.

The chain carries TRBV25-1 and TRBJ2-6; D is unresolved. CDR3 length equals 14 residues. Trimming cost V 4 bases and J 4 bases, with 8 bases left between them. CDR1 and CDR2 from the germline V gene are MGHDK and SYGVNS. CDR3 nucleotide sequence: TGTGCCAGCAGTGTTTTTAGCGGGGCCAACGTCCTGACTTTC. It specifies CASSVFSGANVLTF.

V is TRBV5-6 and J is TRBJ1-2, with D tentatively TRBD1 (6 bases). Trimming removed 0 bases from V and 4 bases from J, with 19 bases in between. Germline V gene sequence: CDR1 SGHDT, CDR2 YYEEEE. The CDR3 loop spans 17 amino acids. CDR3 sequence reads: CASSLEFVGGSPYGYTF. The CDR3 nucleotides are TGTGCCAGCAGCTTGGAGTTCGTAGGGGGGTCACCCTATGGCTACACCTTC. Variable domain in full (rest from reference TRBV5-6 and TRBJ1-2): DAGVTQSPTHLIKTRGQQVTLRCSPKSGHDTVSWYQQALGQGPQFIFQYYEEEERQRGNFPDRFSGHQFPNYSSELNVNALLLGDSALYLCASSLEFVGGSPYGYTFGSGTRLTVV.

The V call is TRBV20-1, the J call TRBJ1-3, with D unresolved. The CDR3 sequence is 13 residues long. V lost 6 bases and J 0 bases, leaving 9 bases between the germline ends. CDR1 is DFQATT and CDR2 is SNEGSKA in the germline V gene (reference sequence). The CDR3 spells CSAPEDSGNTIYF. For the CDR3, the DNA is TGCAGTGCCCCGGAAGACTCTGGAAACACCATATATTTT.

This clonotype was detected only once. The chain employs TRBV7-2 and TRBJ1-5; the D gene is possibly TRBD1 (5 bases). V lost 1 base and J lost 7, with 8 bases in between. This CDR3 is built from 13 residues. Germline V gene sequence: CDR1 SGHTA, CDR2 FQGNSA. CDR3: CASSLVWGQPQHF. The CDR3 DNA reads as TGTGCCAGCAGCTTAGTCTGGGGCCAGCCCCAGCATTTT.

This clonotype is a singleton in its sample. The chain uses TRBV3-1 and TRBJ1-1, with TRBD1 as a possible D gene (5 bases). Trimming took off 4 bases at V and 1 base at J, with 16 bases between the two ends. From germline, CDR1 is LGHDT and CDR2 YNNKEL (reference sequence). The CDR3 sequence is 16 residues long. CDR3 nucleotide sequence: TGTGCCAGCAGCCCGGGGCGGGGGGTTCGGAACACTGAAGCTTTCTTT. Its protein product is CASSPGRGVRNTEAFF.